The clone carrying this T cell receptor beta chain was recorded at least ten times. The target antigen is unknown. Naive CD8 cells were CD45RO-negative, positively selected for CCR7, excluding terminally differentiated effector memory CD45RA+ cells. J was trimmed by 2 bases and V by 7 bases; bases with no gene match: 7. The CDR3 totals 14 residues. Germline CDR1 SQVTM, CDR2 ANQGSEA. The entry originates in a study of shared clonotypes between healthy human individuals. At the level of the study: CD4 naive and memory got three plates each, CD8 naive two, CD8 memory one.

How the authors handled the data: Junction-only sequences produced by ImmunoSEQ had no quality scores, so filtering differed. Profiled with immunoSEQ multiplex PCR; TCRdb holds only in-frame clones, not every one. V and J calls and clone size are as listed in that table; D and trimming were resolved from the DNA. The sample gives under 1 million clones, 80% to 95% of which show up once; 24% is in the top ten. Study-level findings and limits: It was observed that around 5% of naive CD4 clonotypes were shared across several donors. Sampling covered nothing but blood. Tissue TCR repertoires likely differ from those found in blood.

The rearrangement links TRBV29-1 to TRBJ2-2, with TRBD1 identical over 7 bases. The clonotype was recovered from a man between 25 and 39 years old in good health. Sequencing was carried out using naive CD8+ T cells sorted from blood. CDR3 in DNA: TGCAGCGCTACGACAGGGATTAACACCGGGGAGCTGTTTTTT. It codes for CSATTGINTGELFF.